These T cell receptor beta chains were read from a single sample in a study of T cell responses to AZD1222 COVID-19 vaccine. Generated by immunoSEQ multiplex PCR, the TCRdb table keeps only in-frame clones and is missing some. This sample has about 96,000 clones, with roughly 90% found just once. Sequencing was performed on peripheral blood, taken on day 0 of AZD1222 vaccination. The receptors derive from an adult in good health. CDR3s include the opening cysteine and the closing phenylalanine or tryptophan. The order of the fields is J gene, clone size, V gene, D gene, CDR3 DNA, CDR3 protein. A D gene is named only where the DNA matches it firmly. Only some rows state a clone size, as once, few, many or a class for expanded clones.

>TRBJ2-1|few|TRBV19|.
TGTGCCAGTAGCCTGGACCTAGCGAGCTCCTACAATGAGCAGTTCTTC
CASSLDLASSYNEQFF
>TRBJ2-1|.|TRBV3-1/TRBV3-2|.
TGTGCCAGCAGCCAAGGTGGGAACTACAATGAGCAGTTCTTC
CASSQGGNYNEQFF
>TRBJ1-4|.|TRBV7-2|TRBD1
TGTGCCAGCAGCTTAAGTCAGGGGGCTGAAAAACTGTTTTTT
CASSLSQGAEKLFF
>TRBJ2-1|.|TRBV6-2/TRBV6-3|TRBD2
TGTGCCAGCAGTAAGCAACCGGGACTAGCGGGAGAAAGCAATGAGCAGTTCTTC
CASSKQPGLAGESNEQFF
>TRBJ2-4|.|TRBV4-3|.
TGCGCCAGCAGCCAAGGGGGAAACGCCAAAAACATTCAGTACTTC
CASSQGGNAKNIQYF
>TRBJ2-5|.|TRBV11-3|.
TGTGCCAGCAGCCTCGTGTCGAGTTCGGAGACCCAGTACTTC
CASSLVSSSETQYF
>TRBJ2-7|.|TRBV28|.
TGTGCCAGCAGACTACCGGAAATCTGGGCCGAGCAGTACTTC
CASRLPEIWAEQYF
>TRBJ2-5|.|TRBV18|.
TGTGCCAGCTCACCACAAGAGTACCAAGAGACCCAGTACTTC
CASSPQEYQETQYF
>TRBJ1-4|.|TRBV30|.
TGTGCCTGGAACCGTGCGGCTAATGAAAAACTGTTTTTT
CAWNRAANEKLFF
>TRBJ2-1|.|TRBV7-3|.
TGTGCCAGCAGCTCAAGACTGTACAATGAGCAGTTCTTC
CASSSRLYNEQFF
>TRBJ1-4|few|TRBV18|TRBD1
TGTGCCAGCTCACCAGACAGGGTTAATGAAAAACTGTTTTTT
CASSPDRVNEKLFF
>TRBJ1-5|.|TRBV5-6|.
TGTGCCAGCAGCTTTAGGTCCTCTAGCAATCAGCCCCAGCATTTT
CASSFRSSSNQPQHF
>TRBJ2-1|.|TRBV7-9|TRBD2
TGTGCCAGCAGCCTGGGGCAGGTGGGGACTAGCGGACACCCCAATGAGCAGTTCTTC
CASSLGQVGTSGHPNEQFF
>TRBJ2-1|.|TRBV6-5|TRBD2
TGTGCCAGCAGTCGACTAGCGGGAGTATATGAGCAGTTCTTC
CASSRLAGVYEQFF
>TRBJ2-7|.|TRBV29-1|.
TGCAGCGTAAAGACCCCCCGGCTTGGAAACGAGCAGTACTTC
CSVKTPRLGNEQYF
>TRBJ2-5|.|TRBV28|TRBD1
TGTGCCAGCAGACGCACAGACAGGGGGCCGGAGACCCAGTACTTC
CASRRTDRGPETQYF
>TRBJ1-2|once|TRBV7-2|.
TGTGCCAGCACACAGGGCTATGGCTACACCTTC
CASTQGYGYTF
>TRBJ2-3|.|TRBV24-1|TRBD1
TGTGCCACCAGTGATCCCGGGACAGCTGCTACAGATACGCAGTATTTT
CATSDPGTAATDTQYF
>TRBJ2-3|.|TRBV28|TRBD2
TGTGCCAGCAGTTTAGCGGGAGGGCCCTCAGATACGCAGTATTTT
CASSLAGGPSDTQYF
>TRBJ2-3|.|TRBV4-3|TRBD2
TGCGCCAGCAGCCAAGGGGGGAGGGGCACAGATACGCAGTATTTT
CASSQGGRGTDTQYF
>TRBJ2-2|.|TRBV19|TRBD1
TGTGCCAGTAGGGACAGGGTGACCGGGGAGCTGTTTTTT
CASRDRVTGELFF
>TRBJ1-2|once|TRBV3-1/TRBV3-2|TRBD1
TGTGCCAGCAGAGGGACAGGGTCATATGGCTACACCTTC
CASRGTGSYGYTF
>TRBJ2-7|.|TRBV2|.
TGTGCCAGCAGTGAAGTTGGGTACGAGCAGTACTTC
CASSEVGYEQYF
>TRBJ2-6|.|TRBV3-1/TRBV3-2|TRBD1
TGTGCCAGCAGCAGGTTCGACAGGGCTGGGGCCAACGTCCTGACTTTC
CASSRFDRAGANVLTF
>TRBJ2-7|.|TRBV7-2|TRBD2
TGTGCCAGCAGTAGACTAGCGGCTAACTACGAGCAGTACTTC
CASSRLAANYEQYF
>TRBJ1-5|.|TRBV18|TRBD1
TGTGCCAGCTCACCAGAAACAGGGGCGGAACAGCCCCAGCATTTT
CASSPETGAEQPQHF
>TRBJ1-3|.|TRBV5-1|.
TGCGCCAGCAGCTCGGTCCTCTCTGGAAACACCATATATTTT
CASSSVLSGNTIYF
>TRBJ2-7|.|TRBV6-2/TRBV6-3|TRBD2
TGTGCCAGCAGTCCCCGGCAGCGGGGCTCCTACGAGCAGTACTTC
CASSPRQRGSYEQYF
>TRBJ2-7|.|TRBV6-5|.
TGTGCCAGCAGTTACTCCACCGGGGAGGCGGCCGGCGAGCAGTACTTC
CASSYSTGEAAGEQYF
>TRBJ2-7|.|TRBV7-3|TRBD1
TGTGCCAGCAGCATGGGACAGTCCTACGAGCAGTACTTC
CASSMGQSYEQYF
>TRBJ2-7|once|TRBV6-5|.
TGTGCCAGCAGGGGGGAGGGGGGCCCCTTCGAGCAGTACTTC
CASRGEGGPFEQYF
>TRBJ1-3|.|TRBV7-2|TRBD1
TGTGCCAGCAGCCCACAGGGGGCGCGGGGAAACACCATATATTTT
CASSPQGARGNTIYF
>TRBJ1-1|.|TRBV30|.
TGTGCCTGGAGTGTAGCGGGTTTTCCCGAAGCTTTCTTT
CAWSVAGFPEAFF
>TRBJ2-1|.|TRBV5-8|.
TGTGCCAGCAGCTCCGGGACATCGAGCTCCTACAATGAGCAGTTCTTC
CASSSGTSSSYNEQFF
>TRBJ2-1|.|TRBV7-3|TRBD1
TGTGCCAGCAGCCAAGACAGGGGGGCCTACAATGAGCAGTTCTTC
CASSQDRGAYNEQFF
>TRBJ1-4|.|TRBV9|.
TGTGCCAGCGGGCTAACGGGGACTAATGAAAAACTGTTTTTT
CASGLTGTNEKLFF
>TRBJ2-7|.|TRBV6-5|.
TGTGCCAGCAGTTACTCGTCTAGGGGACGGCACGAGCAGTACTTC
CASSYSSRGRHEQYF
>TRBJ2-3|once|TRBV7-3|.
TGTGCCAGCAGCTTATTCGGGGGACGCACAGATACGCAGTATTTT
CASSLFGGRTDTQYF
>TRBJ1-3|.|TRBV6-1|.
TGTGCCAGCAGTGAAGGGGTTAACTCTGGAAACACCATATATTTT
CASSEGVNSGNTIYF
>TRBJ2-1|few|TRBV5-4|TRBD2
TGTGCCAGCAGCTTGATTCAGCGGGAGAGAAATGAGCAGTTCTTC
CASSLIQRERNEQFF